Presented here are 22 T cell receptor beta chains from one specimen sequenced in a study of blood T cell repertoires in COVID-19 (dated by TCRdb to the early 2020s). Libraries were prepared through the immunoSEQ multiplex PCR assay. The clones in this table, taken by TCRdb from immuneACCESS, are in-frame only. Not every clone is retained; where verified, under half of the shortfall comes from an unresolved V gene, and the cause of the rest is unknown. For this sample the table gives tens of thousands of clones, of which around nine tenths were detected only once. The ten largest clones represent roughly 3.5% of the sample. The sample was peripheral blood. The receptors originated from a human donor in a cohort sampled during active COVID-19.

The rearrangement joins TRBV4-3 to TRBJ2-3, with 16 nucleotides matching TRBD2. Germline CDR1 reads LGHNA; CDR2 reads YSLEER. The CDR3 runs 16 residues. The J segment lost 12 bases and the V segment lost 1 base, leaving 7 bases of the junction unmatched. This CDR3 is CASSQAGTSGGARQYF. As DNA, the CDR3 is TGCGCCAGCAGCCAAGCCGGGACTAGCGGGGGGGCCCGCCAGTATTTT.

This clone is categorized as medium-sized (0.01 to 0.1%). The chain carries TRBV7-9 and TRBJ2-1; 7 nucleotides line up with TRBD2. From germline, CDR1 is SEHNR and CDR2 FQNEAQ (reference sequence). This CDR3 spans 15 amino acids. J lost 8 bases, V lost 3 bases, and 10 bases had no gene match. CDR3 amino acids: CASSFSGSSVYEQFF. The CDR3 DNA follows: TGTGCCAGCAGCTTTAGCGGGTCCTCCGTCTATGAGCAGTTCTTC.

This chain links TRBV11-2 with TRBJ2-1; 7 bases are shared with TRBD1. V lost 3 bases to trimming and J lost 0 bases; unmatched junction nucleotides: 2. CDR1 SGHAT and CDR2 FQNNGV come from the germline V gene. CDR3 length equals 15 residues. The CDR3 DNA follows: TGTGCCAGCAGCTTGGGACAGAGCTCCTACAATGAGCAGTTCTTC. It translates to CASSLGQSSYNEQFF.

The CDR3 DNA follows: TGTGCCAGCTCACCACCAAGCAAACCCTCTGGAAACACCATATATTTT. It encodes CASSPPSKPSGNTIYF. The chain is built from TRBV18 and TRBJ1-3; no reliable D call. Trimming cost V 0 bases and J 0 bases, with 9 bases left between them. Germline V lookup: CDR1 KGHSH, CDR2 LQKENI. The length of the CDR3 is 16 residues.

The chain carries TRBV2 and TRBJ2-5; 8 bases match TRBD2. The germline gives CDR1 SNHLY, CDR2 FYNNEI. The V and J ends lost 4 bases and 4 bases, in that order; junction bases with no gene match: 5. CDR3 size: 14 residues. The CDR3 DNA reads TGTGCCAGCAGTGTCGGGGGGGATGGAGAGACCCAGTACTTC. Protein sequence: CASSVGGDGETQYF.

The chain links TRBV5-1 to TRBJ2-1, with 9 bases identical to TRBD2. After removal of 0 bases from V and 8 bases from J, the junction contained 9 bases not matched to a gene. CDR1 and CDR2 from the germline V gene are SGHRS and YFSETQ. The CDR3 has 16 residues. This chain's CDR3 is CASSLARGRAADEQFF. As DNA, the CDR3 is TGCGCCAGCAGCTTGGCTCGCGGGAGGGCCGCGGATGAGCAGTTCTTC.

CDR3 in DNA: TGTGCCAGTAGCCCCCGACAGGGCCCGGATACGCAGTATTTT. It translates to CASSPRQGPDTQYF. V and J are TRBV19 and TRBJ2-3, with 7 bases lining up with TRBD1. The CDR3 covers 14 residues. J was trimmed by 6 bases and V by 6 bases; bases with no gene match: 9. In germline, CDR1 is LNHDA, CDR2 SQIVND (reference sequence).

The chain links TRBV11-2 to TRBJ2-2, with D maybe TRBD1 (7 bases). The germline gives CDR1 SGHAT, CDR2 FQNNGV. Trimming cost V 4 bases and J 5 bases, with 11 bases left between them. The CDR3 has 14 residues. CDR3 DNA: TGTGCCAGCAGCTCAGGGGGGAGGACCGGGGAGCTGTTTTTT. Translated: CASSSGGRTGELFF.

The rearrangement links TRBV9 to TRBJ2-7; 8 bases are a match to TRBD1. The CDR3 is 15 amino acids. With V trimmed by 4 bases and J by 0 bases, 6 bases remained unmatched. The V gene's germline CDR1 is SGDLS and CDR2 YYNGEE. The CDR3 DNA follows: TGTGCCAGCAGCCCCCAGGGGGCTAGCTCCTACGAGCAGTACTTC. Its protein is CASSPQGASSYEQYF.

The chain links TRBV7-6 to TRBJ2-7, with 8 bases that match TRBD1. Germline CDR1 reads SGHVS; CDR2 reads FNYEAQ. Trimming at V came to 2 bases and at J to 7 bases, leaving 10 bases not matched to a gene. The CDR3 loop spans 15 amino acids. CDR3 nucleotide sequence: TGTGCCAGCAGCTTATCGGAACAGGGGGTCCGAGAGCAGTACTTC. As protein: CASSLSEQGVREQYF.

V gene TRBV25-1 combines with J gene TRBJ1-4; D remains unclear. The ends were cut back, 6 bases at V and 4 bases at J, with 9 bases in the middle. Germline V gene lookup returns CDR1 MGHDK and CDR2 SYGVNS. The CDR3 contains 13 residues. CDR3 sequence reads: CASRAQNNEKLFF. The DNA of the CDR3 is TGTGCCAGCAGAGCACAGAATAATGAAAAACTGTTTTTT.

CDR3 sequence reads: CASSVSGRGTGELFF. The CDR3 nucleotides are TGTGCCAGCAGCGTCAGCGGGAGAGGCACCGGGGAGCTGTTTTTT. The chain recombines TRBV7-3 with TRBJ2-2; 8 bases are a match to TRBD2. This CDR3 contains 15 residues. Per germline, CDR1 SGHTA and CDR2 FQGTGA. The J segment lost 4 bases and the V segment lost 5 bases, leaving 6 bases of the junction unmatched. Combining the CDR3 with reference TRBV7-3 and TRBJ2-2 gives the whole variable domain GAGVSQTPSNKVTEKGKYVELRCDPISGHTALYWYRQSLGQGPEFLIYFQGTGAADDSGLPNDRFFAVRPEGSVSTLKIQRTERGDSAVYLCASSVSGRGTGELFFGEGSRLTVL.

The chain links TRBV28 to TRBJ1-1; D may be TRBD1 (5 bases). Between the trimmed V and J ends, which lost 2 bases and 7 bases, there was a span of 11 bases. Germline loops: CDR1 MDHEN, CDR2 SYDVKM. The CDR3 is 13 residues long. The CDR3 loop reads CASSLGRANEAFF. In nucleotides, the CDR3 is TGTGCCAGCAGTTTAGGCAGGGCAAATGAAGCTTTCTTT. The full variable domain, completed using reference TRBV28 and TRBJ1-1, is DVKVTQSSRYLVKRTGEKVFLECVQDMDHENMFWYRQDPGLGLRLIYFSYDVKMKEKGDIPEGYSVSREKKERFSLILESASTNQTSMYLCASSLGRANEAFFGQGTRLTVV.

J is TRBJ2-3 and V is TRBV7-9, with TRBD1 matching over 9 bases. CDR3 length: 17 amino acids. Trimming at V came to 4 bases and at J to 0 bases, leaving 8 bases not matched to a gene. CDR1 and CDR2 from the germline V gene are SEHNR and FQNEAQ (reference sequence). CDR3 in amino acids: CASSSIPGQGSTDTQYF. The CDR3 nucleotides are TGTGCCAGCAGCTCGATCCCGGGACAGGGCAGCACAGATACGCAGTATTTT. Complete variable domain (other parts from reference TRBV7-9 and TRBJ2-3): DTGVSQNPRHKITKRGQNVTFRCDPISEHNRLYWYRQTLGQGPEFLTYFQNEAQLEKSRLLSDRFSAERPKGSFSTLEIQRTEQGDSAMYLCASSSIPGQGSTDTQYFGPGTRLTVL.

This sequence joins TRBV5-1 and TRBJ2-1; D possibly corresponds to TRBD1 (5 bases). V was clipped by 2 bases and J by 0 bases, with 12 bases between them. CDR1 is SGHRS and CDR2 is YFSETQ in the germline V gene. The CDR3 spans 16 residues. This CDR3 reads CASSLEPGRSYNEQFF. The CDR3 region has the DNA TGCGCCAGCAGCTTAGAGCCAGGGCGCTCCTACAATGAGCAGTTCTTC.

J is TRBJ1-4 and V is TRBV6-5; no clear D gene. This CDR3 has 14 amino acids. The germline V gene has CDR1 MNHEY and CDR2 SVGAGI. Trimming removed 2 bases from V and 4 bases from J, with 8 bases in between. The chain's CDR3 is CASSYGTVNEKLFF. The CDR3 DNA follows: TGTGCCAGCAGTTACGGTACAGTTAATGAAAAACTGTTTTTT.

The genes are TRBV5-1 and TRBJ2-7, with D possibly matching TRBD1 (5 bases). The CDR3 sequence is 14 residues long. V was cut by 2 bases and J by 2 bases, with 11 bases left in between. Germline loops: CDR1 SGHRS, CDR2 YFSETQ. The chain's CDR3 is CASSFSAGTYEQYF. As DNA, the CDR3 is TGCGCCAGCAGCTTCTCTGCAGGGACCTACGAGCAGTACTTC.

In the case of this clone: Germline and junction disagree at one end, which may indicate a read error. The genes are TRBV7-2 and TRBJ2-5; 9 bases line up with TRBD2. CDR1 is SGHTA, CDR2 FQGNSA, per germline. This CDR3 spans 14 amino acids. The chain's CDR3 is CASSPVAGAIPWDF. The DNA for the CDR3 is TGTGCCAGCAGCCCTGTAGCGGGGGCCATCCCATGGGACTTC.

J is TRBJ1-2 and V is TRBV19; D possibly corresponds to TRBD1 (5 bases). Germline lookup yields CDR1 LNHDA and CDR2 SQIVND (reference sequence). Trimming removed 0 bases at V and 4 bases at J, with 18 bases between. The CDR3 covers 17 residues. The CDR3 coding sequence is TGTGCCAGTAGTATAGATCTTCCGGCAGGGTTGGTCTATGGCTACACCTTC. Its translation is CASSIDLPAGLVYGYTF.

V is TRBV6-2 or TRBV6-3 and J is TRBJ2-2; 7 bases match TRBD1. The germline V gene has CDR1 MNHEY and CDR2 SVGEGT. The junction had 13 bases not matched to a gene; V was cut back by 6 bases and J by 3 bases. The CDR3 extends over 17 amino acids. Here the CDR3 DNA reads TGTGCCAGCAGCGGGACAGCATTAACATTTTACACCGGGGAGCTGTTTTTT. This gives the protein CASSGTALTFYTGELFF.

This chain links TRBV18 with TRBJ1-2; D call uncertain. Germline V CDR1 and CDR2: KGHSH, LQKENI. The CDR3 runs to 15 residues. V gave up 3 bases and J gave up 6 bases, with 17 bases separating them. The CDR3 nucleotides are TGTGCCAGCTCACCCCCCCCACATCTTCTCAATGGCTACACCTTC. This encodes CASSPPPHLLNGYTF.

The chain recombines TRBV5-5 with TRBJ1-2; perhaps TRBD1 as D (6 bases). The germline CDR1 and CDR2 sequences are SGHKS and YYEKEE (reference sequence). This CDR3 region has 16 residues. The V end lost 3 bases, the J end lost 6 bases, and 21 bases lay between the germline ends. The CDR3 reads CASSSYISGAWDGYTF. CDR3 nucleotide sequence: TGTGCCAGCAGCTCCTACATATCAGGGGCTTGGGATGGCTACACCTTC.